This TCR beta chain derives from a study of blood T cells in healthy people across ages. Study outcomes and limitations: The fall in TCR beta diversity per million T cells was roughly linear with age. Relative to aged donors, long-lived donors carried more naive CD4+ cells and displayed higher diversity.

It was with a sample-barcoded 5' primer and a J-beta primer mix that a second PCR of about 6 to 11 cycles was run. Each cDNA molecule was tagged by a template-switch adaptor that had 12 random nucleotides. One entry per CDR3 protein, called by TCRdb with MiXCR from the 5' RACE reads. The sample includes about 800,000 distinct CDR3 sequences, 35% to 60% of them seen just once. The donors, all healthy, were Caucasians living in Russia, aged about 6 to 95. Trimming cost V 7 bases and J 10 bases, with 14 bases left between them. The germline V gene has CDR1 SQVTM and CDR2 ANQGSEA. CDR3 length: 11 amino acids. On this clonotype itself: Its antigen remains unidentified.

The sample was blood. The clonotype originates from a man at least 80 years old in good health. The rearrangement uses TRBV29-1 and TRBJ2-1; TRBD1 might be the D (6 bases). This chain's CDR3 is CSGGQSDEQFF. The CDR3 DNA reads TGCAGCGGGGGACAATCGGACGAGCAGTTCTTC.